This entry features one T cell receptor (beta chain) sequence. Its specificity is not known. This specimen belongs to a study of beta chain features in type 1 diabetes. Study outcomes and limitations: Reduced insertions and increased deletions marked VDJ junctions in type 1 diabetes patients.

Sequenced material consisted of expressed TCRB transcripts (all of the isolated RNA was reverse transcribed). TCRdb keeps only in-frame clones here, not all; method: immunoSEQ multiplex PCR. The table shows about 330,000 clones, with 11% occurring only once. CDR1 is MNHEY, CDR2 SVGAGI, per germline. This CDR3 is 15 amino acids long. V lost 4 bases, J lost 2 bases, and 4 bases stayed unmatched. Sequenced sample: naive CD4+ T cells from blood. The receptor's source is a woman aged 25-40 years in good health. This chain uses TRBV6-5 with TRBJ2-3; 9 bases agree with TRBD1. CDR3 loop: CASSWDRATTDTQYF. The DNA of the CDR3 is TGTGCCAGCAGTTGGGACAGGGCGACCACAGATACGCAGTATTTT.